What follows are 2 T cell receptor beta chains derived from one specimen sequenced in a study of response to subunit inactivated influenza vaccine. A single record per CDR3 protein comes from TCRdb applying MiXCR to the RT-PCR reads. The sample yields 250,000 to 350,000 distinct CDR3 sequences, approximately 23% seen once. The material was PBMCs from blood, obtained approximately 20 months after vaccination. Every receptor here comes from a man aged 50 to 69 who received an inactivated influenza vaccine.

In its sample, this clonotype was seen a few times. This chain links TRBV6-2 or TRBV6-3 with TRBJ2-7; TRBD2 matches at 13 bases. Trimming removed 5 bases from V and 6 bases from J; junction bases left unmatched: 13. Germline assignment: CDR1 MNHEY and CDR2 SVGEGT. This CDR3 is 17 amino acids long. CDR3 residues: CASSQPGLAGEPGEQYF. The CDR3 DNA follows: TGTGCCAGCAGTCAACCAGGACTAGCGGGGGAACCCGGCGAGCAGTACTTC.

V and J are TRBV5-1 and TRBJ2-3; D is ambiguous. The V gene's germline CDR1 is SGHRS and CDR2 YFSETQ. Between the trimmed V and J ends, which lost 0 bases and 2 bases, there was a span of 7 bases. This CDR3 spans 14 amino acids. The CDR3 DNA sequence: TGCGCCAGCAGCTTGGGCCCCCACACAGATACGCAGTATTTT. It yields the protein CASSLGPHTDTQYF.